Here is one T cell receptor (beta chain) with its context. These data come from a study of blood T cell repertoires in COVID-19. At the level of the study: Nucleic acid was either cDNA or gDNA, and it came from T cells, B-cell-depleted T cells, or PBMCs.

Assay used: immunoSEQ multiplex PCR; TCRdb lists only in-frame clones, some missing. The data contain 400,000 to 550,000 clones, around 89% of them seen just once; the ten biggest clones take up 4.3%. The TCR was taken from a woman aged 25-40 years with acute or convalescent COVID-19. Sequenced: peripheral blood.

CDR3 sequence: CATSRHRDRGVNEQFF. DNA of the CDR3: TGTGCCACCAGCAGACACCGGGACAGGGGTGTAAATGAGCAGTTCTTC. The genes are TRBV15 and TRBJ2-1; 10 positions agree with TRBD1. The CDR3 is made up of 16 amino acids. Germline-derived CDR1 and CDR2 are LNHNV and YYDKDF (reference sequence). V was pared by 2 bases and J by 7 bases, with 8 bases of the junction left unmatched.